The 10 T cell receptor beta chains in this list originate from one sample, sequenced in a study of T cell changes during pregnancy in multiple sclerosis (dated by TCRdb to about 2019). Libraries were constructed by the immunoSEQ multiplex PCR assay. The table comes from immuneACCESS by way of TCRdb, which keeps in-frame sequences with V and J called. Part of the clones is missing from these tables; in studies checked, under half for an unresolved V gene and the rest for unknown reasons. This sample gives over 35,000 clones in total; approximately 94% of them show up just once. The top ten clonotypes cover around 0.4% of the sample. The sequencing used CD4+ T cells from peripheral blood mononuclear cells, collected in the second trimester of pregnancy. The receptors were sampled from a female donor with multiple sclerosis, enrolled in a pregnancy study.

The chain couples TRBV7-9 to TRBJ2-7; D might be TRBD1 (5 bases). The CDR3 is 15 amino acids. Trimming removed 2 bases from V and 2 bases from J, with 13 bases in between. The germline CDR1 and CDR2 sequences are SEHNR and FQNEAQ (reference sequence). CDR3: CASSLRGQDTYEQYF. As DNA, the CDR3 is TGTGCCAGCAGCTTAAGGGGCCAGGACACCTACGAGCAGTACTTC. Full variable domain (missing parts from reference TRBV7-9 and TRBJ2-7): DTGVSQNPRHKITKRGQNVTFRCDPISEHNRLYWYRQTLGQGPEFLTYFQNEAQLEKSRLLSDRFSAERPKGSFSTLEIQRTEQGDSAMYLCASSLRGQDTYEQYFGPGTRLTVT.

The chain uses TRBV5-1 and TRBJ2-1; TRBD2 matches 7 bases. Germline V gene lookup returns CDR1 SGHRS and CDR2 YFSETQ. CDR3 length equals 15 residues. With V trimmed by 0 bases and J by 0 bases, 0 bases remained unmatched. The CDR3 bases are TGCGCCAGCAGCTTGGAGCGGGGCTCCTACAATGAGCAGTTCTTC. It translates to CASSLERGSYNEQFF.

The chain joins TRBV29-1 to TRBJ2-1, with TRBD2 as a possible D gene (5 bases). The germline CDR1 and CDR2 sequences are SQVTM and ANQGSEA. This CDR3 is built from 15 residues. V lost 6 bases, J lost 0 bases, and 15 bases lay in between. CDR3 DNA: TGCAGCGTGGGTTGGACTTCGAGCTCCTACAATGAGCAGTTCTTC. This encodes CSVGWTSSSYNEQFF.

J is TRBJ1-3 and V is TRBV7-9; D not resolved. CDR3 length: 18 residues. V shed 5 bases and J shed 0 bases, with 20 bases lying between them. The germline gives CDR1 SEHNR, CDR2 FQNEAQ (reference sequence). The CDR3 loop reads CASSLRVEAIVSGNTIYF. The CDR3 DNA reads TGTGCCAGCAGCCTTCGGGTCGAGGCGATCGTCTCTGGAAACACCATATATTTT.

The chain employs TRBV18 and TRBJ2-5; D possibly corresponds to TRBD2 (5 bases). CDR1 is KGHSH and CDR2 is LQKENI in the germline V gene. V lost 6 bases and J 5 bases, leaving 13 bases between the germline ends. This CDR3 comprises 13 residues. CDR3 nucleotide sequence: TGTGCCAGCTCCTACGGGATGGGGGAGACCCAGTACTTC. Its protein product is CASSYGMGETQYF.

The gene calls are TRBV7-2 and TRBJ1-1; D uncertain. Germline-derived CDR1 and CDR2 are SGHTA and FQGNSA. The CDR3 sequence is 12 residues long. V was shortened by 1 base and J by 11 bases, with 11 bases between the two germline ends. DNA of the CDR3: TGTGCCAGCAGCTTAGGGGGAGGGTACGCTTTCTTT. It codes for CASSLGGGYAFF. Based on the CDR3 plus reference TRBV7-2 and TRBJ1-1, the full variable domain is GAGVSQSPSNKVTEKGKDVELRCDPISGHTALYWYRQSLGQGLEFLIYFQGNSAPDKSGLPSDRFSAERTGGSVSTLTIQRTQQEDSAVYLCASSLGGGYAFFGQGTRLTVV.

The chain couples TRBV11-2 to TRBJ2-1; maybe TRBD2 (6 bases). Germline loops: CDR1 SGHAT, CDR2 FQNNGV. Trimming removed 4 bases at V and 0 bases at J, with 19 bases between. CDR3 length: 18 amino acids. This CDR3 is CASSSFGLAGSSYNEQFF. CDR3 coding DNA: TGTGCCAGCAGCTCGTTCGGGCTAGCCGGGAGCTCCTACAATGAGCAGTTCTTC.

This chain joins TRBV11-3 and TRBJ1-6, with D unclear. Germline V lookup: CDR1 SGHNT, CDR2 YENEEA. This CDR3 spans 15 amino acids. V lost 7 bases and J 7 bases, leaving 17 bases between the germline ends. This CDR3 is CASTHIPRENSPLHF. The CDR3 DNA follows: TGTGCCAGCACCCACATCCCTCGGGAGAATTCACCCCTCCACTTT.

The genes are TRBV11-2 and TRBJ2-1, with D perhaps matching TRBD2 (5 bases). CDR3 length equals 16 residues. The germline V and J ends were trimmed by 1 base and 5 bases, with 15 bases remaining between them. The germline V gene has CDR1 SGHAT and CDR2 FQNNGV. The DNA of the CDR3 is TGTGCCAGCAGCTTAGGAGGGAGATTCCTCCACAATGAGCAGTTCTTC. Translating it yields CASSLGGRFLHNEQFF.

This sequence joins TRBV5-4 and TRBJ2-1, with D perhaps matching TRBD2 (6 bases). The ends were cut back, 5 bases at V and 9 bases at J, with 9 bases in the middle. Germline V CDR1 and CDR2: SGHNT, YYREEE (reference sequence). The CDR3 spans 11 residues. Here the CDR3 DNA reads TGTGCCAGCAGGGGACTCGGTGAGCAGTTCTTC. Its translation: CASRGLGEQFF.